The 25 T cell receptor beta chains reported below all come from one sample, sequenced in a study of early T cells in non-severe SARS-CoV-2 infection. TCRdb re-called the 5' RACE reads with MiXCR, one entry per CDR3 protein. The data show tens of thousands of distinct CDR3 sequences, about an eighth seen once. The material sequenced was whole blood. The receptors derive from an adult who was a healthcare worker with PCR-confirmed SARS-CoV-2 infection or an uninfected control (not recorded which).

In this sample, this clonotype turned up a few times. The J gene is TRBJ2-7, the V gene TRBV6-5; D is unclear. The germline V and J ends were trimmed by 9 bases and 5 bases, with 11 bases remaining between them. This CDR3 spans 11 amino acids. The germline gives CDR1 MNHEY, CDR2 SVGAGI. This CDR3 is CASSWSNEQYF. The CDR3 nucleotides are TGTGCCAGTTCGTGGAGCAACGAGCAGTACTTC.

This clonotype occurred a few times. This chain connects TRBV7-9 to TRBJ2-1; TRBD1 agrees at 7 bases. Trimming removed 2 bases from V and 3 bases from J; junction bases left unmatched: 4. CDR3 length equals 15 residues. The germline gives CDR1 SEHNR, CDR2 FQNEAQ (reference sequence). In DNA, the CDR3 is TGTGCCAGCAGCTTATGGCAGGGGGACTACAATGAGCAGTTCTTC. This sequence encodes CASSLWQGDYNEQFF.

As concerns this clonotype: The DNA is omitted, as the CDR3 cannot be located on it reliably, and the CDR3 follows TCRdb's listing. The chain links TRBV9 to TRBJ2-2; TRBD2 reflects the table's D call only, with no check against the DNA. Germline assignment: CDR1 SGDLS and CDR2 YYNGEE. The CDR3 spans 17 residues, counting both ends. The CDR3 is CASSVPGLEAQPGSCFF.

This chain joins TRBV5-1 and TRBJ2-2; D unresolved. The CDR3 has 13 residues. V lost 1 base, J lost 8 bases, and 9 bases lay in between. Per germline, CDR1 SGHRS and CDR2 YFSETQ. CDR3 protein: CASSLLASGELFF. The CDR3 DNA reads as TGCGCCAGCAGCTTGTTGGCCTCAGGGGAGCTGTTTTTT.

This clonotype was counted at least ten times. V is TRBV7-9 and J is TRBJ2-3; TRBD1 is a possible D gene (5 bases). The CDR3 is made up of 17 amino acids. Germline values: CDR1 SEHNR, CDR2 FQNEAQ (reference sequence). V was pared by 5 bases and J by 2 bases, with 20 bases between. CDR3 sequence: CASSPGPRVPATDTQYF. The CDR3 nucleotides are TGTGCCAGCAGCCCAGGGCCCCGGGTACCCGCCACAGATACGCAGTATTTT. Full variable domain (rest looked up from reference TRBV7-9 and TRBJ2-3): DTGVSQNPRHKITKRGQNVTFRCDPISEHNRLYWYRQTLGQGPEFLTYFQNEAQLEKSRLLSDRFSAERPKGSFSTLEIQRTEQGDSAMYLCASSPGPRVPATDTQYFGPGTRLTVL.

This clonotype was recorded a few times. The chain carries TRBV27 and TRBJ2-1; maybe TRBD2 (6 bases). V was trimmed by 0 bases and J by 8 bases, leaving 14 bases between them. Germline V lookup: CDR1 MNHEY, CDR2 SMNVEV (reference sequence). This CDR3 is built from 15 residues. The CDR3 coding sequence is TGTGCCAGCAGTTTATCGTTCGGGAGTGGGTATGAGCAGTTCTTC. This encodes CASSLSFGSGYEQFF.

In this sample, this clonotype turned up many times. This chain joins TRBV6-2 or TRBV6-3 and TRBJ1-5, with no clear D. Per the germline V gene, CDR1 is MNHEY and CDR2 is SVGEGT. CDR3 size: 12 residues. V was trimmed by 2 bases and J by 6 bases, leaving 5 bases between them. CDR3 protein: CASSYLRQPQHF. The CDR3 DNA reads TGTGCCAGCAGTTACCTTCGTCAGCCCCAGCATTTT.

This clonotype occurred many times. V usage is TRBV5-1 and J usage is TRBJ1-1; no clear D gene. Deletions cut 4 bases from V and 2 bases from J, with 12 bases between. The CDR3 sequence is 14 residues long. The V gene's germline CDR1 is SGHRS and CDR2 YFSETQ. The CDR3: CASSLNTLNTEAFF. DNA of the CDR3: TGCGCCAGCAGCCTCAACACATTAAACACTGAAGCTTTCTTT.

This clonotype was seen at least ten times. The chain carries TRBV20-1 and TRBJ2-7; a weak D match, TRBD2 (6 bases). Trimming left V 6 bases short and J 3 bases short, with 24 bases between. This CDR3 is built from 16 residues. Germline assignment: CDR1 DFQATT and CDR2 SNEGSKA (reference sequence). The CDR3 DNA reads TGCAGTGCCCGGGAAGGAGGGCTGGCGGTGTTCTACGAGCAGTACTTC. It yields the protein CSAREGGLAVFYEQYF.

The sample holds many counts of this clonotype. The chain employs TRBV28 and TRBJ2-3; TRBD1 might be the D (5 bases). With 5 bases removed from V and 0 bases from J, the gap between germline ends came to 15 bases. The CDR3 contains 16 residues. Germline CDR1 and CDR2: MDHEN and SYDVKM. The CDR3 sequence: CASSPQGNPSTDTQYF. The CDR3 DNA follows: TGTGCCAGCAGTCCCCAGGGAAACCCGAGCACAGATACGCAGTATTTT.

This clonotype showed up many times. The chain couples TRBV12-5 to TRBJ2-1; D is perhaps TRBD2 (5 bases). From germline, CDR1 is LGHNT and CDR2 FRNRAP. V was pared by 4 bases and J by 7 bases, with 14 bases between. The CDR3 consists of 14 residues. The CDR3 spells CASGSAHRGNEQFF. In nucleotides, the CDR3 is TGTGCTAGTGGTTCAGCACACAGAGGGAATGAGCAGTTCTTC.

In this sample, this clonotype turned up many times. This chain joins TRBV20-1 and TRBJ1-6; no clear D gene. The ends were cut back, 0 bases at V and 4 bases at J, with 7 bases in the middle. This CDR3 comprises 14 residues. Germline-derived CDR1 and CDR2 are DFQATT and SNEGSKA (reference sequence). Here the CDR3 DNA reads TGCAGTGCTAGAGACAGAGGTTATAATTCACCCCTCCACTTT. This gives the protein CSARDRGYNSPLHF.

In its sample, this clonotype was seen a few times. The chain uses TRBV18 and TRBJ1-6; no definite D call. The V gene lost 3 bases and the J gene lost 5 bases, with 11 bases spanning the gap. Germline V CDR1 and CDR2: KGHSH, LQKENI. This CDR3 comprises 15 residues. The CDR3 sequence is CASSPRTVDNSPLHF. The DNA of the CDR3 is TGTGCCAGCTCACCTCGGACGGTTGATAATTCACCCCTCCACTTT.

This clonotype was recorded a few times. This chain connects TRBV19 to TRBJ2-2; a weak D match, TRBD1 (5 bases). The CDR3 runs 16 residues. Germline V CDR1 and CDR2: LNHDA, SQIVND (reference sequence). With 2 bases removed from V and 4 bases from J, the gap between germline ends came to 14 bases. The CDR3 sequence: CASSINSARGTGELFF. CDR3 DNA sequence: TGTGCCAGTAGTATAAACAGCGCAAGGGGCACCGGGGAGCTGTTTTTT. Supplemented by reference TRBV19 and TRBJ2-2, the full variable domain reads DGGITQSPKYLFRKEGQNVTLSCEQNLNHDAMYWYRQDPGQGLRLIYYSQIVNDFQKGDIAEGYSVSREKKESFPLTVTSAQKNPTAFYLCASSINSARGTGELFFGEGSRLTVL.

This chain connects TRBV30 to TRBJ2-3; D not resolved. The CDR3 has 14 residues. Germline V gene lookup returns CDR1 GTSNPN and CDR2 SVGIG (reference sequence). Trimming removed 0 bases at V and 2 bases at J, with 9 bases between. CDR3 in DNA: TGTGCCTGGAGTGTCCGAGGATACACAGATACGCAGTATTTT. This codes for CAWSVRGYTDTQYF.

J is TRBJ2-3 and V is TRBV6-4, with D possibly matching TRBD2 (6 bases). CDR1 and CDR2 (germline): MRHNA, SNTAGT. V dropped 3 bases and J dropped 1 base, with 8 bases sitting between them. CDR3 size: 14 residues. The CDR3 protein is CASSEASGTDTQYF. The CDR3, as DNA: TGTGCCAGCAGTGAAGCTAGCGGCACAGATACGCAGTATTTT.

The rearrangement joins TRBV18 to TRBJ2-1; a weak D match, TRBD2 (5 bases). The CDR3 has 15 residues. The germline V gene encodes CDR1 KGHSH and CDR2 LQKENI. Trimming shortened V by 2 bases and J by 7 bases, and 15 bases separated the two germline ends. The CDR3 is CASSPIPASGNEQFF. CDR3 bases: TGTGCCAGCTCACCAATCCCAGCTTCGGGAAATGAGCAGTTCTTC.

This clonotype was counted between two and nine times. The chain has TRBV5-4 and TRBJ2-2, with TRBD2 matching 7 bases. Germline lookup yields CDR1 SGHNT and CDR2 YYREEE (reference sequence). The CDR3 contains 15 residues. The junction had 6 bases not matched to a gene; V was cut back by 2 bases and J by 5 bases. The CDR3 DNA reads TGTGCCAGCAGCTTCGGACACGGGAGGACCGGGGAGCTGTTTTTT. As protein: CASSFGHGRTGELFF.

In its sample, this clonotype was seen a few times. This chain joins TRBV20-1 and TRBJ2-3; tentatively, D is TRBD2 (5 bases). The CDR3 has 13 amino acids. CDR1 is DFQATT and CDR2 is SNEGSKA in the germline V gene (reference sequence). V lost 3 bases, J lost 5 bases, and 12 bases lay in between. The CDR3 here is CSASLAGRDTQYF. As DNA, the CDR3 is TGCAGTGCTAGCCTAGCTGGGAGAGATACGCAGTATTTT.

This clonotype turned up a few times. The CDR3 nucleotides are TGTGCCAGCAGCACCCGGGGGAGCTCCTACAATGAGCAGTTCTTC. It encodes CASSTRGSSYNEQFF. The chain recombines TRBV28 with TRBJ2-1; maybe TRBD2 (6 bases). The CDR3 totals 15 residues. Trimming removed 6 bases at V and 0 bases at J, with 12 bases between. Germline CDR1 reads MDHEN; CDR2 reads SYDVKM.

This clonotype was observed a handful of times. CDR3 sequence reads: CASSNYGSAGSSYEQYF. CDR3 nucleotide sequence: TGCGCCAGCAGTAACTACGGCAGTGCGGGAAGCTCCTACGAGCAGTACTTC. The chain is built from TRBV5-1 and TRBJ2-7; D might be TRBD2 (6 bases). CDR1 SGHRS and CDR2 YFSETQ come from the germline V gene. With 5 bases removed from V and 0 bases from J, the gap between germline ends came to 21 bases. This CDR3 region has 17 residues.

The CDR3 region is CASSFSGGHTGELFF. CDR3 DNA sequence: TGTGCCAGCAGCTTCTCCGGGGGGCACACCGGGGAGCTGTTTTTT. The rearrangement links TRBV7-8 to TRBJ2-2; maybe TRBD2 (7 bases). There are 15 residues in the CDR3. Germline V CDR1 and CDR2: SGHVS, FQNEAQ. V dropped 3 bases and J dropped 3 bases, with 11 bases sitting between them. The variable domain in full, completed from reference TRBV7-8 and TRBJ2-2, reads GAGVSQSPRYKVAKRGQDVALRCDPISGHVSLFWYQQALGQGPEFLTYFQNEAQLDKSGLPSDRFFAERPEGSVSTLKIQRTQQEDSAVYLCASSFSGGHTGELFFGEGSRLTVL.

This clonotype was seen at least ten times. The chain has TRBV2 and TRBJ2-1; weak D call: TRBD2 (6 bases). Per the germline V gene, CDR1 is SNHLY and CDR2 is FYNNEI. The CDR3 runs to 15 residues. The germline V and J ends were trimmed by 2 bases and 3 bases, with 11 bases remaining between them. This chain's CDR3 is CASSERRLGYNEQFF. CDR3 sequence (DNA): TGTGCCAGCAGTGAAAGAAGACTAGGCTACAATGAGCAGTTCTTC.

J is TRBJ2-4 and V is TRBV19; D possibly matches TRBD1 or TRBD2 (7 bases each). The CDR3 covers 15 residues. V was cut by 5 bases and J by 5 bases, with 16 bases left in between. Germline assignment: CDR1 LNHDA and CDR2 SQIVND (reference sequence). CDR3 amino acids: CASSRETGRENIQYF. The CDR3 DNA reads TGTGCCAGTAGTCGTGAGACAGGGAGGGAAAACATTCAGTACTTC.

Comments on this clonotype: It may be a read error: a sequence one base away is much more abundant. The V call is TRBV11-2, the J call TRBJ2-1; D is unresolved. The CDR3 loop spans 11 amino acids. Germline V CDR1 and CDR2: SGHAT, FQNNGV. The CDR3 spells CASSWYSEQFF. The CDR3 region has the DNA TGTGCCAGCAGCTGGTACAGTGAGCAGTTCTTC. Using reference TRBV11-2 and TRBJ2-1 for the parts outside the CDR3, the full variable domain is EAGVAQSPRYKIIEKRQSVAFWCNPISGHATLYWYQQILGQGPKLLIQFQNNGVVDDSQLPKDRFSAERLKGVDSTLKIQPAKLEDSAVYLCASSWYSEQFFGPGTRLTVL.